The rows below give T cell receptor beta chains drawn from one sample of a study of blood T cell repertoires in COVID-19. Measured with immunoSEQ multiplex PCR; TCRdb has only the in-frame clones, and not every one. This sample yields about 250,000 clones, of which 65% to 80% are seen a single time; roughly 4.2% belongs to the top ten. Sequenced sample: peripheral blood. The receptors were sampled from a woman aged 40 to 50 with active or convalescent COVID-19. The conserved cysteine and the conserved F or W are not part of the CDR3 here. Some rows mark clone size as missing; the rest say once, few, many or name a class of expanded clone.

TRBV18	TRBJ2-3	NA	ASSPTSGADTQY
TRBV30	TRBJ1-1	NA	AWSVVGVNTEAF
TRBV6-5	TRBJ1-6	NA	ASSSPTRDSPLH
TRBV28	TRBJ2-7	NA	ASKRTSGGTYEQY
TRBV5-5	TRBJ1-6	many	ASTRGPSSYNSPLH
TRBV2	TRBJ1-2	NA	ASRAIHGYT
TRBV28	TRBJ1-2	NA	ASSRDWDGDGYT
TRBV11-3	TRBJ2-1	NA	ASSYRDLNNEQF
TRBV3-1/TRBV3-2	TRBJ1-6	NA	ASSPQGGRYSPLH
TRBV2	TRBJ2-1	few	ASREWTGVLGNEQF
TRBV28	TRBJ2-3	NA	ASSFGGDTDTQY
TRBV5-1	TRBJ1-3	NA	ASSLPGGRGNTIY
TRBV5-1	TRBJ2-7	NA	ASSRQGSKGEQY
TRBV15	TRBJ1-1	NA	ATSSNTGTEAF
TRBV28	TRBJ1-2	once	ASSWPGQGLNGYT
TRBV24-1	TRBJ2-2	NA	ATRSRRFGELF
TRBV2	TRBJ2-6	few	ASSTASPSGANVLT
TRBV12-3/TRBV12-4	TRBJ1-1	NA	ASSFPGSEAF
TRBV5-1	TRBJ2-1	NA	ASSLGTSGGPSYNEQF
TRBV4-2	TRBJ2-1	NA	ASSQVGTSGGREQF
TRBV6-2/TRBV6-3	TRBJ2-2	NA	ASSYSGGAIGELF
TRBV7-3	TRBJ2-3	NA	ASSLTAGSTDTQY
TRBV3-1/TRBV3-2	TRBJ1-2	many	ASSARTGDYGYT
TRBV5-5	TRBJ2-4	NA	ASNLGGLSGWGKNIQY
TRBV4-1	TRBJ2-7	NA	ASSQVPGQGGY
TRBV10-3	TRBJ2-1	once	AINSGGANEQF
TRBV4-1	TRBJ1-4	NA	ASSQGVRGGNEKLF
TRBV6-1	TRBJ2-3	NA	ASSVPPTSGDTDTQY
TRBV28	TRBJ1-1	NA	ASGDRVLSEAF
TRBV24-1	TRBJ1-5	NA	ATQARFNQPQH
TRBV30	TRBJ2-2	NA	AWRARGTGELF
TRBV18	TRBJ1-1	NA	ASSPGQTEAF
TRBV5-4	TRBJ1-4	once	ASSFSAQGFLYGANEKLF
TRBV30	TRBJ1-4	NA	ALAVGGEKLF
TRBV9	TRBJ1-4	once	ASSVTGDNEKLF
TRBV30	TRBJ2-3	NA	AWSYLPGEGKVTDTQY
TRBV6-5	TRBJ1-2	NA	ASSYPGLGNGYT
TRBV27	TRBJ2-7	NA	ASSRQGSYEQY
TRBV10-3	TRBJ2-7	NA	AISKGLAGVGEQY
TRBV5-1	TRBJ1-2	few	ASSLVGGQGEAYT
TRBV2	TRBJ1-2	few	ASRPTGDHYGYT
TRBV2	TRBJ1-1	NA	ASSDVGRGTEAF
TRBV19	TRBJ2-3	NA	ASRPETLSGTGRTDTQY
TRBV6-6	TRBJ1-1	NA	ASTAGSWVNVPEAF
TRBV7-9	TRBJ1-2	once	ASSLSPTDYGYT
TRBV30	TRBJ1-3	NA	AWAGFSGNTIY
TRBV5-6	TRBJ2-7	NA	ASRPRQGGSYEQY
TRBV29-1	TRBJ2-3	NA	SVGGRGSTDTQY
TRBV5-5	TRBJ2-1	NA	ASSLSESSYNEQF
TRBV24-1	TRBJ2-2	few	ATRAGSTGELF
TRBV7-3	TRBJ1-1	NA	ASSLGGRETEAF
TRBV28	TRBJ2-2	many	ASTLGTVRGELF
TRBV28	TRBJ1-3	NA	ASSLIQLSGNTIY
TRBV28	TRBJ1-6	few	ASSLTRQGWGSPLH